The present TCR beta chain was sequenced within a study of identifying expanded T cells in peripheral blood. The method was immunoSEQ multiplex PCR; TCRdb's version includes in-frame clones alone and lacks a portion of them. This sample has roughly 81,000 clones, with 80% to 85% found just once. CDR3 length: 16 residues. J gave up 7 bases and V 4 bases, and 13 bases lay outside the gene matches. The germline CDR1 and CDR2 sequences are SGHRS and YFSETQ. The chain carries TRBV5-1 and TRBJ2-1, with 8 bases aligning to TRBD2. The sequenced material came from blood. The TCR sequence derives from a person aged 18 to 70 in good health. CDR3 residues: CASSPLPGLELNEQFF. In nucleotides, the CDR3 is TGCGCCAGCAGCCCCCTCCCGGGACTAGAACTAAATGAGCAGTTCTTC.